This TCR beta chain originates from a study of response to subunit inactivated influenza vaccine. This clonotype was counted a single time. Its antigen is still unknown. Study-wide results and caveats: Seasonal influenza vaccination, on each occasion, was suggested by the authors to recruit few new T cells.

CDR1 and CDR2 (germline): LGHDT, YNNKEL (reference sequence). Trimming removed 5 bases at V and 0 bases at J, with 11 bases between. The CDR3 covers 14 residues. Each CDR3 protein is one row after TCRdb ran MiXCR on the RT-PCR reads. The table lists hundreds of thousands of distinct CDR3 sequences, around 13% of them singletons. The genes are TRBV3-1 and TRBJ2-7; tentative D call: TRBD1 (5 bases). Sequencing used PBMCs from blood, obtained 14 days before vaccination. The TCR sequence derives from a man over 45 who received an inactivated influenza vaccine. The chain's CDR3 is CASSKQVSSYEQYF. The CDR3 DNA sequence: TGTGCCAGCAGCAAACAGGTGTCCTCCTACGAGCAGTACTTC.